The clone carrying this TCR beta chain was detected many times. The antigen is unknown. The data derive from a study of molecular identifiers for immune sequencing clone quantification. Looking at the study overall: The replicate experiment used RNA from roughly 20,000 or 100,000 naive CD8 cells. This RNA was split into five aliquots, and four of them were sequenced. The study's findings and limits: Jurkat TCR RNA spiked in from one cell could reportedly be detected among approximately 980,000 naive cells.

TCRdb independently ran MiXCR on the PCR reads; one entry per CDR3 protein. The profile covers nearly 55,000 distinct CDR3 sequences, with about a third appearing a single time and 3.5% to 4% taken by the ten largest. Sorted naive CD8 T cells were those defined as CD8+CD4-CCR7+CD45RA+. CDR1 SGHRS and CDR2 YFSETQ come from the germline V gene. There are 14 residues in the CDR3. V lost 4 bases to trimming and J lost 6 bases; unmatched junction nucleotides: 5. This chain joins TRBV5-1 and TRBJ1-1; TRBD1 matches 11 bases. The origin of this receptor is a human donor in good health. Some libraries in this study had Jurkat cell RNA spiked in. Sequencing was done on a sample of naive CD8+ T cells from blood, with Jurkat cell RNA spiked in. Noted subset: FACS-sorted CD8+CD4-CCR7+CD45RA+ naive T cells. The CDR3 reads CASSAGQGAAEAFF. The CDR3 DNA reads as TGCGCCAGCAGCGCCGGACAGGGGGCGGCTGAAGCTTTCTTT.